This entry lists 21 T cell receptor beta chains sequenced from one sample in a study of T cell responses to AZD1222 COVID-19 vaccine. Some clones are missing from TCRdb's copy, which holds only in-frame ones; the method was immunoSEQ multiplex PCR. The sample contains 100,000 to 150,000 clones, approximately 90% of which appear only once. The sequencing used peripheral blood, collected 28 days after the second AZD1222 dose. The source is an adult who received the AZD1222 COVID-19 vaccine.

This chain connects TRBV3-1 (or the pseudogene TRBV3-2) to TRBJ2-7, with TRBD1 matching over 10 bases. Germline V CDR1 and CDR2: LGHDT, YNNKEL (reference sequence). J gave up 5 bases and V 4 bases, and 5 bases lay outside the gene matches. The CDR3 loop spans 14 amino acids. The CDR3 coding sequence is TGTGCCAGCAGCCGCCTAGGGACAGGGGACGAGCAGTACTTC. It is translated as CASSRLGTGDEQYF.

The chain carries TRBV2 and TRBJ2-5; D is uncertain. Germline V CDR1 and CDR2: SNHLY, FYNNEI. There are 11 residues in the CDR3. V was pared by 9 bases and J by 5 bases, with 10 bases between. CDR3 sequence: CASSFQETQYF. The CDR3 DNA sequence: TGTGCCAGTTCGTTCCAGGAGACCCAGTACTTC.

The chain has TRBV7-8 and TRBJ1-2, with TRBD1 as a possible D gene (5 bases). V lost 5 bases and J lost 2, with 15 bases in between. The CDR3 runs 15 residues. Germline loops: CDR1 SGHVS, CDR2 FQNEAQ. The CDR3 is CASSLRDGGNYGYTF. CDR3 DNA: TGTGCCAGCAGCCTCCGGGACGGAGGCAACTATGGCTACACCTTC.

This chain connects TRBV5-4 to TRBJ2-1, with 7 bases fitting TRBD1. Germline CDR1 is SGHNT and CDR2 is YYREEE (reference sequence). The ends lost 4 bases at V and 6 bases at J; junction bases unmatched: 10. The CDR3 runs 15 residues. CDR3 in amino acids: CASSRQGFLGNEQFF. The CDR3, as DNA: TGTGCCAGCAGCCGACAGGGCTTCCTCGGCAATGAGCAGTTCTTC. Full variable domain (rest looked up from reference TRBV5-4 and TRBJ2-1): ETGVTQSPTHLIKTRGQQVTLRCSSQSGHNTVSWYQQALGQGPQFIFQYYREEENGRGNFPPRFSGLQFPNYSSELNVNALELDDSALYLCASSRQGFLGNEQFFGPGTRLTVL.

V gene TRBV5-1 combines with J gene TRBJ1-2, with D hard to call. Per germline, CDR1 SGHRS and CDR2 YFSETQ. This CDR3 region has 14 residues. Trimming removed 1 base from V and 3 bases from J, with 10 bases in between. The chain's CDR3 is CASSLKDEYYGYTF. The CDR3 coding sequence is TGCGCCAGCAGCTTGAAAGACGAATACTATGGCTACACCTTC.

The rearrangement links TRBV5-4 to TRBJ2-5; 7 bases line up with TRBD1. V trimming: 4 bases; J trimming: 1 base; junction bases outside the gene matches: 4. Germline CDR1 and CDR2: SGHNT and YYREEE (reference sequence). The CDR3 contains 14 residues. This chain's CDR3 is CASSRRDSQETQYF. For the CDR3, the DNA is TGTGCCAGCAGCCGTCGGGACAGCCAAGAGACCCAGTACTTC. The complete variable domain, with remaining parts taken from reference TRBV5-4 and TRBJ2-5, reads ETGVTQSPTHLIKTRGQQVTLRCSSQSGHNTVSWYQQALGQGPQFIFQYYREEENGRGNFPPRFSGLQFPNYSSELNVNALELDDSALYLCASSRRDSQETQYFGPGTRLLVL.

The chain carries TRBV4-1 and TRBJ1-1; D not resolved. V was clipped by 2 bases and J by 4 bases, with 8 bases between them. The germline CDR1 and CDR2 sequences are MGHRA and YSYEKL. The CDR3 extends over 13 amino acids. The CDR3 DNA sequence: TGCGCCAGCAGCCAAATAGGGTTCACTGAAGCTTTCTTT. Amino acid sequence: CASSQIGFTEAFF.

The chain uses TRBV6-5 and TRBJ1-1, with D possibly matching TRBD1 (5 bases). V shed 2 bases and J shed 5 bases, with 15 bases lying between them. Germline CDR1 MNHEY, CDR2 SVGAGI. CDR3 length: 15 amino acids. The CDR3 DNA reads as TGTGCCAGCAGTTACGGGACTCAGCGGCTGACTGAAGCTTTCTTT. Translating it yields CASSYGTQRLTEAFF.

The rearrangement joins TRBV5-6 to TRBJ2-1; D is possibly TRBD1 (5 bases). Germline CDR1 is SGHDT and CDR2 is YYEEEE. The CDR3 is 15 amino acids. V lost 0 bases and J 3 bases, leaving 10 bases between the germline ends. CDR3 sequence: CASSLDRRHYNEQFF. In nucleotides, the CDR3 is TGTGCCAGCAGCTTGGACAGGCGCCACTACAATGAGCAGTTCTTC.

The chain links TRBV9 to TRBJ1-6; D perhaps matches TRBD1 (5 bases). V lost 4 bases and J 9 bases, leaving 17 bases between the germline ends. The CDR3 runs to 15 residues. Germline V gene lookup returns CDR1 SGDLS and CDR2 YYNGEE. CDR3 DNA sequence: TGTGCCAGCAGCCCCCGGGGGACGGTCGTTTCACCCCTCCACTTT. Translated: CASSPRGTVVSPLHF.

V usage is TRBV5-1 and J usage is TRBJ2-1; D may match TRBD1 or TRBD2 (6 bases each). The CDR3 has 17 amino acids. The germline V and J ends were trimmed by 2 bases and 1 base, with 16 bases remaining between them. Germline lookup yields CDR1 SGHRS and CDR2 YFSETQ. CDR3 amino acids: CASSLLAAGVSYNEQFF. In nucleotides, the CDR3 is TGCGCCAGCAGCTTACTAGCAGCAGGGGTGTCCTACAATGAGCAGTTCTTC. The full variable domain, with the rest looked up from reference TRBV5-1 and TRBJ2-1, is KAGVTQTPRYLIKTRGQQVTLSCSPISGHRSVSWYQQTPGQGLQFLFEYFSETQRNKGNFPGRFSGRQFSNSRSEMNVSTLELGDSALYLCASSLLAAGVSYNEQFFGPGTRLTVL.

The CDR3 loop is CASRKGGLIISDTQYF. CDR3 coding DNA: TGTGCCAGCAGAAAGGGGGGCCTAATAATCTCAGATACGCAGTATTTT. The genes are TRBV2 and TRBJ2-3; D possibly matches TRBD1 or TRBD2 (6 bases each). The germline V and J ends were trimmed by 6 bases and 4 bases, with 20 bases remaining between them. The CDR3 spans 16 residues. CDR1 is SNHLY and CDR2 is FYNNEI in the germline V gene.

The count of this clone is one. The V and J genes are TRBV7-3 and TRBJ1-1; 9 bases map to TRBD1. The CDR3 extends over 15 amino acids. CDR1 is SGHTA, CDR2 FQGTGA, per germline. The trim removed 5 bases at V and 0 bases at J, leaving 4 bases unmatched. Written as DNA, the CDR3 is TGTGCCAGCAGCCCGGACAGGGGAATGAACACTGAAGCTTTCTTT. This translates into CASSPDRGMNTEAFF.

The chain recombines TRBV21-1 with TRBJ1-2; the table's D call, TRBD1, was not checked against the DNA. TRBV21-1 is classified as a pseudogene. This CDR3 is 16 amino acids long. CDR3 amino acids: CASRYIATGDHYGYTF. The CDR3 DNA reads TGTGCCAGCAGATATATCGCGACAGGGGATCACTATGGCTACACCTTC.

This clone has a single count. The genes are TRBV19 and TRBJ1-2; 8 bases are a match to TRBD1. The V segment lost 5 bases and the J segment 4 bases; nucleotides outside the gene matches: 3. This CDR3 has 13 amino acids. The germline CDR1 and CDR2 sequences are LNHDA and SQIVND (reference sequence). CDR3 coding DNA: TGTGCCAGTAGTCCTACAGGGGGCTATGGCTACACCTTC. Its protein product is CASSPTGGYGYTF. Full variable domain (outside the CDR3, taken from reference TRBV19 and TRBJ1-2): DGGITQSPKYLFRKEGQNVTLSCEQNLNHDAMYWYRQDPGQGLRLIYYSQIVNDFQKGDIAEGYSVSREKKESFPLTVTSAQKNPTAFYLCASSPTGGYGYTFGSGTRLTVV.

The chain is built from TRBV3-1 (or the pseudogene TRBV3-2) and TRBJ1-5; the D is unclear. In germline, CDR1 is LGHDT, CDR2 YNNKEL (reference sequence). The V and J ends lost 1 base and 5 bases respectively, with 15 bases between them. The CDR3 consists of 16 residues. Here the CDR3 reads CASSQGPLVKDQPQHF. The DNA of the CDR3 is TGTGCCAGCAGCCAAGGGCCCCTAGTCAAGGATCAGCCCCAGCATTTT.

The chain links TRBV4-2 to TRBJ2-1; a weak D match, TRBD2 (5 bases). From germline, CDR1 is LGHNA and CDR2 YNFKEQ. Trimming shortened V by 0 bases and J by 10 bases, and 13 bases separated the two germline ends. The CDR3 sequence is 14 residues long. CDR3 in DNA: TGTGCCAGCAGCCAAGACCCCGGACTGGGGGAGCAGTTCTTC. Encoded protein: CASSQDPGLGEQFF.

This chain links TRBV9 with TRBJ1-2; TRBD1 might be the D (6 bases). Germline values: CDR1 SGDLS, CDR2 YYNGEE. The V and J ends lost 1 base and 6 bases respectively, with 7 bases between them. This CDR3 is 12 amino acids long. In DNA, the CDR3 is TGTGCCAGCAGCGTACCAGGGGATGGCTACACCTTC. Amino acids: CASSVPGDGYTF.

V and J are TRBV27 and TRBJ2-7, with D possibly TRBD1 on 6 matching bases. Looked up from germline, CDR1 is MNHEY and CDR2 is SMNVEV (reference sequence). CDR3 length: 15 amino acids. Trimming left V 8 bases short and J 3 bases short, with 20 bases between. The CDR3 spells CASGDSGTSIYEQYF. The CDR3 DNA is TGTGCCAGCGGAGACTCCGGGACAAGCATCTACGAGCAGTACTTC.

The chain combines TRBV5-4 with TRBJ1-1, with unresolved D. The CDR3 totals 14 residues. Germline V gene data show CDR1 as SGHNT and CDR2 as YYREEE (reference sequence). The V end lost 0 bases, the J end lost 6 bases, and 12 bases lay between the germline ends. CDR3: CASSLEPRHPEAFF. In DNA form, the CDR3 reads TGTGCCAGCAGCTTGGAACCCCGGCACCCTGAAGCTTTCTTT.

The chain links TRBV27 to TRBJ2-7, with D possibly TRBD1 on 6 matching bases. The germline CDR1 and CDR2 sequences are MNHEY and SMNVEV (reference sequence). Trimming pared 5 bases from V and 4 bases from J, leaving 27 bases between. The CDR3 is 18 residues long. This CDR3 reads CASSPTLYRVGTLYEQYF. DNA of the CDR3: TGTGCCAGCAGTCCCACCCTTTACAGGGTTGGGACCCTTTACGAGCAGTACTTC.